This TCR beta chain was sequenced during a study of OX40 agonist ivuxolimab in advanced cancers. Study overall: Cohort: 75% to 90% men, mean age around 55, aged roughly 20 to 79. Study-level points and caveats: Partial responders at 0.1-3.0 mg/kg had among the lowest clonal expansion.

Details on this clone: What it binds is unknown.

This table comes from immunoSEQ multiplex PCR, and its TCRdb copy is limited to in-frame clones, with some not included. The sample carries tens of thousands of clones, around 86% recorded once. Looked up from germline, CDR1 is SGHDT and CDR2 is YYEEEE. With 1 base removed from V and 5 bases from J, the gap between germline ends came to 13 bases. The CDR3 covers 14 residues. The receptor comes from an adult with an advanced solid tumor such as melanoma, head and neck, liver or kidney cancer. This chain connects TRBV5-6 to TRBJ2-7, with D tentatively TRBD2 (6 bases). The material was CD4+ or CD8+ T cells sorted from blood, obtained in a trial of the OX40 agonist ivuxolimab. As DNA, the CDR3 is TGTGCCAGCAGCTTGATCGGGAGTGTCCACGAGCAGTACTTC. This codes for CASSLIGSVHEQYF.